The entry below gives a single T cell receptor beta chain sequence along with its context. What it binds is unknown. The data were taken from a study of radiation and T cells in renal cell carcinoma. Study-wide results and caveats: Dominant CDR3 motifs were more common in irradiated tumors than controls.

The treatment here: 15 Gy SBRT to primary tumor, nephrectomy 4 weeks later. Nephrectomy followed 15 Gy stereotactic body radiation by 4 weeks. This CDR3 has 13 residues. Trimming cost V 6 bases and J 7 bases, with 13 bases left between them. From germline, CDR1 is MNHNS and CDR2 SASEGT. Method: immunoSEQ multiplex PCR; TCRdb's copy keeps in-frame clones and lacks some. The table shows about 16,000 clones, with about 50% occurring only once. The TCR comes from a woman aged 55-69 years with renal cell carcinoma. Sequencing was performed on tumor tissue, taken from a patient whose treatment included radiotherapy and nephrectomy. This chain joins TRBV6-1 and TRBJ2-1, with D possibly matching TRBD2 (6 bases). CDR3 in DNA: TGTGCCAGCAGCCGGGAGTCTTGGAATGAGCAGTTCTTC. Translating gives CASSRESWNEQFF.